The TCR beta chain under discussion was sequenced for a study of blood T cell repertoires in COVID-19. Study in general: Donors in the United States, Italy and Spain gave samples during acute or convalescent COVID-19. PBMCs, B-cell-depleted T cells, or T cells provided the cDNA or gDNA that made up the material.

As handled by the study authors: Cell counts per sample came from amplifying reference gene primers. Some clones are missing from TCRdb's copy, which holds only in-frame ones; the method was immunoSEQ multiplex PCR. Clone size and V and J calls were adopted from that table, with D and trimming inferred from the DNA. The table has over 100,000 clones, over 75% seen once. Trimming took off 5 bases at V and 2 bases at J, with 12 bases between the two ends. The CDR3 sequence is 15 residues long. The V gene's germline CDR1 is MNHEY and CDR2 SMNVEV (reference sequence). V usage is TRBV27 and J usage is TRBJ1-4; weak D call: TRBD1 (6 bases). The sequence was obtained from a woman aged 45-60 years with acute or convalescent COVID-19. What was sequenced was peripheral blood. In nucleotides, the CDR3 is TGTGCCAGCAGTCCGGACAGACCCACTAATGAAAAACTGTTTTTT. This codes for CASSPDRPTNEKLFF.